This TCR beta chain was recovered during a study of blood T cells in healthy people across ages. Study outcomes and limitations: The percentage of naive T cells correlated strongly with TCR beta diversity.

With a J-beta primer mix and a sample-barcoded 5' primer, a second PCR ran about 7 to 12 cycles. TCRdb re-derived calls from the 5' RACE reads in MiXCR, one entry per CDR3 protein. The sample has about 380,000 distinct CDR3 sequences; 50% to 60% are singletons. This clonotype was seen a handful of times. The antigen is unknown. The germline gives CDR1 MNHEY, CDR2 SVGEGT. The ends were cut back, 6 bases at V and 3 bases at J, with 11 bases in the middle. The CDR3 has 13 residues. Sequences were obtained from blood. The TCR comes from a man aged 55 to 69 in good health. The V and J genes are TRBV6-2 or TRBV6-3 and TRBJ2-5, with a tentative D call TRBD1 (5 bases). The CDR3 bases are TGTGCCAGCAGCCTTCCAGGGAAAGAGACCCAGTACTTC. Translating it yields CASSLPGKETQYF.